Presented here are 7 T cell receptor beta chains from one specimen sequenced in a study of blood T cells in healthy people across ages. A sample-barcoded 5' primer and a J-beta primer mix were used in a second PCR of roughly 6 to 12 cycles. TCRdb used MiXCR to reprocess the 5' RACE reads, holding one entry per CDR3 protein. This repertoire shows about 700,000 distinct CDR3 sequences, 32% found once; its top ten account for less than 20%. Sequencing used blood. The source is a woman of 80 years or more in good health.

In this sample, this clonotype turned up many times. The genes are TRBV11-3 and TRBJ2-3, with 11 positions matching TRBD1. Per the germline V gene, CDR1 is SGHNT and CDR2 is YENEEA. Trimming took 5 bases from V and 4 from J; bases not matched to a gene: 8. The CDR3 has 16 amino acids. The CDR3 here is CASSPRDRGAADTQYF. The CDR3 DNA is TGTGCCAGCAGCCCTCGGGACAGGGGGGCCGCAGATACGCAGTATTTT. The whole variable domain, filled in from reference TRBV11-3 and TRBJ2-3, reads EAGVVQSPRYKIIEKKQPVAFWCNPISGHNTLYWYLQNLGQGPELLIRYENEEAVDDSQLPKDRFSAERLKGVDSTLKIQPAELGDSAVYLCASSPRDRGAADTQYFGPGTRLTVL.

This clonotype was counted many times. The chain employs TRBV10-3 and TRBJ1-5; unclear D gene. Per germline, CDR1 ENHRY and CDR2 SYGVKD. The CDR3 sequence is 13 residues long. V shed 2 bases and J shed 4 bases, with 6 bases lying between them. The CDR3 sequence: CAISERENQPQHF. In DNA form, the CDR3 reads TGTGCCATCAGTGAGCGGGAAAATCAGCCCCAGCATTTT.

This clonotype has at least ten counts. This chain connects TRBV20-1 to TRBJ2-3; 12 positions match TRBD2. The CDR3 totals 17 residues. Per the germline V gene, CDR1 is DFQATT and CDR2 is SNEGSKA (reference sequence). With V trimmed by 2 bases and J by 3 bases, 9 bases remained unmatched. The CDR3 spells CSARMTSGGPGTDTQYF. In DNA, the CDR3 is TGCAGTGCTAGAATGACTAGCGGGGGACCAGGGACAGATACGCAGTATTTT.

The rearrangement joins TRBV5-1 to TRBJ1-1, with D perhaps matching TRBD1 (6 bases). The V end was cut by 6 bases, the J end by 5 bases, with 11 bases between. Germline V gene data show CDR1 as SGHRS and CDR2 as YFSETQ. This CDR3 region has 12 residues. The CDR3 region has the DNA TGCGCCAGCAAATCTGGACAGACTGAAGCTTTCTTT. It encodes CASKSGQTEAFF.

In its sample, this clonotype was seen many times. This rearrangement joins TRBV5-1 to TRBJ2-7; D possibly corresponds to TRBD1 (6 bases). This CDR3 contains 14 residues. Germline V gene data show CDR1 as SGHRS and CDR2 as YFSETQ. Trimming took off 3 bases at V and 6 bases at J, with 16 bases between the two ends. CDR3 nucleotide sequence: TGCGCCAGCAGCTCACGGACAGCCCCCACCGAGCAGTACTTC. Its protein product is CASSSRTAPTEQYF.

The chain has TRBV6-5 and TRBJ2-5; 12 bases match TRBD2. CDR1 is MNHEY and CDR2 is SVGAGI in the germline V gene. Trimming removed 5 bases from V and 2 bases from J; junction bases left unmatched: 6. The CDR3 length is 16 residues. The CDR3 region has the DNA TGTGCCAGCAGTCCCCCGACTAGCGGGGGACAAGAGACCCAGTACTTC. Its translation is CASSPPTSGGQETQYF.

This clonotype occurred many times. The chain employs TRBV6-5 and TRBJ1-2, with D unresolved. CDR1 is MNHEY and CDR2 is SVGAGI in the germline V gene. V lost 0 bases, J lost 8 bases, and 13 bases lay in between. CDR3 size: 14 residues. CDR3: CASSYSRGGGGYTF. Written as DNA, the CDR3 is TGTGCCAGCAGTTACTCGAGAGGTGGAGGCGGCTACACCTTC.